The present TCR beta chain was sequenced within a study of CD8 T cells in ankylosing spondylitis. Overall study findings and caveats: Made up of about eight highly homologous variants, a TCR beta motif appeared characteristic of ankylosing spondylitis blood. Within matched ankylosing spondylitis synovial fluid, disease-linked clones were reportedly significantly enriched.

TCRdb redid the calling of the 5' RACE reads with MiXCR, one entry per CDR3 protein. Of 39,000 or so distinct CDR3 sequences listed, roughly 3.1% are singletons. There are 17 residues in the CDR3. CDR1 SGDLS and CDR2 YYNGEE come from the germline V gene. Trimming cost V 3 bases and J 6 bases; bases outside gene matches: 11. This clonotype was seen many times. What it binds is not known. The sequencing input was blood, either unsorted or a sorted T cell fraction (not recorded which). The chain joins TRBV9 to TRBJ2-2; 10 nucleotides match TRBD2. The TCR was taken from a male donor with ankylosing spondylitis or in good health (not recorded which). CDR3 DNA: TGTGCCAGCAGCGCAAGCGGGAGGGCCCGTATGGCCGGGGAGCTGTTTTTT. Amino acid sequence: CASSASGRARMAGELFF.